These T cell receptor beta chains were read from a single sample in a study of neurological immune-mediated disorders. MiXCR, applied by TCRdb to the 5' RACE reads, yields one record per CDR3 protein. Here the sample spans 47,000 or so distinct CDR3 sequences, roughly 10% being singletons. The sequencing sample was made of PBMCs. These TCRs come from a middle-aged woman in good health. The CDR3 runs from the conserved cysteine through the conserved F or W. A D gene is named only where the DNA matches it firmly. Part of the rows lack a size; the others show once, few, many or a class for expanded clones.

TRBJ2-6	NA	TRBV5-1	many	CASSSPQASGANVLTF	TGCGCCAGCAGCTCCCCCCAGGCTTCTGGGGCCAACGTCCTGACTTTC
TRBJ1-4	NA	TRBV5-5	medium-sized	CASSGAAVTGLRGATNEKLFF	TGTGCCAGCAGCGGAGCCGCCGTAACGGGACTAAGAGGGGCAACTAATGAAAAACTGTTTTTT
TRBJ1-5	NA	TRBV12-3/TRBV12-4	many	CASAAPGGNQPQHF	TGTGCCAGCGCGGCCCCGGGGGGCAATCAGCCCCAGCATTTT
TRBJ2-3	NA	TRBV7-3	many	CASSSRPDTQYF	TGTGCCAGCAGCTCCCGTCCAGATACGCAGTATTTT
TRBJ1-2	NA	TRBV18	many	CASSPYLGEANGYTF	TGTGCCAGCTCACCATATTTGGGGGAAGCCAATGGCTACACCTTC
TRBJ2-7	NA	TRBV7-2	many	CASSPGLSYEQYF	TGTGCCAGCAGCCCCGGACTTTCATACGAGCAGTACTTC
TRBJ2-3	TRBD1	TRBV12-3/TRBV12-4	many	CASSFLTGGADTQYF	TGTGCCAGCAGTTTCCTGACAGGGGGAGCAGATACGCAGTATTTT
TRBJ1-3	NA	TRBV11-2	NA	CASSLPRVSGNTIYF	TGTGCCAGCAGCTTACCCAGGGTCTCTGGAAACACCATATATTTT
TRBJ2-3	TRBD2	TRBV9	many	CASSVGADAGVTDTQYF	TGTGCCAGCAGCGTAGGCGCGGACGCGGGGGTGACAGATACGCAGTATTTT
TRBJ1-1	NA	TRBV3-1	many	CASTVRGDTEAFF	TGTGCCAGCACCGTCCGGGGGGACACTGAAGCTTTCTTT
TRBJ2-1	TRBD2	TRBV5-5	many	CASSLYQGLAGGEQFF	TGTGCCAGCAGCTTGTATCAGGGACTAGCGGGAGGGGAGCAGTTCTTC
TRBJ2-5	TRBD1	TRBV7-2	many	CASSLGDRDPQETQYF	TGTGCCAGCAGCTTAGGGGACAGGGACCCCCAAGAGACCCAGTACTTC
TRBJ1-1	NA	TRBV7-2	many	CASSFTHMNTEAFF	TGTGCCAGCAGCTTTACACATATGAACACTGAAGCTTTCTTT
TRBJ1-2	NA	TRBV6-1	many	CASIGADDYGYTF	TGTGCCAGCATAGGGGCCGACGACTATGGCTACACCTTC